This T cell receptor beta chain was found in a study of blood T cell repertoires in COVID-19. Only in-frame clones appear in the TCRdb table, and some are missing; sequencing was by immunoSEQ multiplex PCR. The sample carries approximately 270,000 clones, about 89% recorded once. Looked up from germline, CDR1 is MDHEN and CDR2 is SYDVKM. Trimming took 3 bases from V and 3 from J, leaving 9 bases between them. CDR3 length: 15 residues. The chain carries TRBV28 and TRBJ1-6; a possible D gene is TRBD1 (5 bases). The source of this sequence is a man aged 25 to 40 with acute or convalescent COVID-19. The sequenced material came from peripheral blood. Here the CDR3 reads CASSFYRIYNSPLHF. DNA for the CDR3: TGTGCCAGCAGTTTTTACAGGATCTATAATTCACCCCTCCACTTT.